Listed here are 8 T cell receptor beta chains from one sample, sequenced in a study of T cells expressing NK-cell markers. TCRdb reprocessed the 5' RACE reads, with one entry per CDR3 protein and no DNA. The sample totals roughly 280,000 distinct CDR3 sequences. Sequenced sample: blood T cells: a sorted CD56 or NKG2C T cell subset, CD4+ or CD8+ T cells, or bulk PBMC T cells (not recorded which). The receptors come from a man aged 18-30 years in good health.

The CDR3 loop reads CSATPGTSGTGGELFF. This chain uses TRBV20-1 with TRBJ2-2; TCRdb selects TRBD2, and the lack of DNA leaves this call unchecked. Germline values: CDR1 DFQATT, CDR2 SNEGSKA (reference sequence). The CDR3 has 16 residues.

This chain connects TRBV6-2 or TRBV6-3 to TRBJ2-2; TCRdb proposes TRBD1, but this gene call is untestable without DNA. Germline V lookup: CDR1 MNHEY, CDR2 SVGEGT. The CDR3 sequence is 13 residues long. This CDR3 reads CASTPRNTGELFF.

J is TRBJ2-5 and V is TRBV20-1. CDR1 is DFQATT, CDR2 SNEGSKA, per germline (reference sequence). The CDR3 length is 12 residues. CDR3 in amino acids: CSAMRTKETQYF.

The chain carries TRBV28 and TRBJ1-2; TCRdb indicates TRBD1, and absent DNA this call remains unverified. The CDR3 length is 14 residues. The germline gives CDR1 MDHEN, CDR2 SYDVKM. The chain's CDR3 is CASTWGLEVYGYTF.

The rearrangement links TRBV5-6 to TRBJ1-1; TCRdb proposes TRBD1, but this gene call is untestable without DNA. Germline CDR1 is SGHDT and CDR2 is YYEEEE. The CDR3 runs 14 residues. The CDR3 protein is CASRVGQRGTEAFF. The entire variable domain, with the rest obtained from reference TRBV5-6 and TRBJ1-1, is as follows: DAGVTQSPTHLIKTRGQQVTLRCSPKSGHDTVSWYQQALGQGPQFIFQYYEEEERQRGNFPDRFSGHQFPNYSSELNVNALLLGDSALYLCASRVGQRGTEAFFGQGTRLTVV.

The CDR3 spells CASSLAVSRGRGNTIYF. This rearrangement joins TRBV7-2 to TRBJ1-3; TCRdb designates TRBD1, a call that cannot be tested without DNA. Germline V gene data show CDR1 as SGHTA and CDR2 as FQGNSA. The CDR3 length is 17 residues.

This chain uses TRBV6-1 with TRBJ1-5. This CDR3 has 15 residues. Germline assignment: CDR1 MNHNS and CDR2 SASEGT. CDR3 sequence reads: CASSEGGAANQPQHF.

The chain links TRBV5-1 to TRBJ2-7; the D gene TCRdb calls, TRBD1, cannot be checked with no DNA. The CDR3 is 15 residues long. The germline gives CDR1 SGHRS, CDR2 YFSETQ. The chain's CDR3 is CASRQTDSMAYEQYF.